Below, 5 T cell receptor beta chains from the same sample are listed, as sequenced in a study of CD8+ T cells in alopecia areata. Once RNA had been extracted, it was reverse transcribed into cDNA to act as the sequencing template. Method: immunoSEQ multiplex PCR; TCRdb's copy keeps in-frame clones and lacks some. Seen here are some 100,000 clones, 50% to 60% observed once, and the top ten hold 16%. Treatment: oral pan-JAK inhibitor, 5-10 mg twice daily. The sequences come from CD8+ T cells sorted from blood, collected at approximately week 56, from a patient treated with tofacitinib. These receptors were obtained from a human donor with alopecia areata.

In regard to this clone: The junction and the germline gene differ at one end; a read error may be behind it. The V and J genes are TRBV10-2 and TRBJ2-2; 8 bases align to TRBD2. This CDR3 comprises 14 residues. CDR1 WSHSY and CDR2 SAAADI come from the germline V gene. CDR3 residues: CASIEAGGSGELFF. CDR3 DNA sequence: TGCGCCAGCATTGAGGCGGGGGGATCCGGGGAGCTGTTTTTT.

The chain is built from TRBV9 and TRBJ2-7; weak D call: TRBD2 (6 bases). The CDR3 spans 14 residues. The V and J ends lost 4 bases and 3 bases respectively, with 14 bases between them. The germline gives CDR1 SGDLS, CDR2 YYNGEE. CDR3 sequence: CASSPHGTDYEQYF. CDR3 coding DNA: TGTGCCAGCAGCCCGCACGGGACTGACTACGAGCAGTACTTC.

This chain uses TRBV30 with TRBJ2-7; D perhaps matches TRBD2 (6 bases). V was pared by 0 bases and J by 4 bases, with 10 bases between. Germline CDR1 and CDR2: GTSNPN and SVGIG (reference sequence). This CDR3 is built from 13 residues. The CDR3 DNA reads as TGTGCCTGGAGTGTAGGGGACTTATACGAGCAGTACTTC. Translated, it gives CAWSVGDLYEQYF.

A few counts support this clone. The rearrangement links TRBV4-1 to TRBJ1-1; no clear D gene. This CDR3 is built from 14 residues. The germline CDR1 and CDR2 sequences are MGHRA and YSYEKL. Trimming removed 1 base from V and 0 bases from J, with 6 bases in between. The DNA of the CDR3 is TGCGCCAGCAGCCAAGCCGTTATGAACACTGAAGCTTTCTTT. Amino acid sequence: CASSQAVMNTEAFF.

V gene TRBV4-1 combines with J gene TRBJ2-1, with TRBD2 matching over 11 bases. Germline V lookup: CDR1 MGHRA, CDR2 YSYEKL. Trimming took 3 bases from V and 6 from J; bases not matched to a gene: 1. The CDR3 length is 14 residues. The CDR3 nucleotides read TGCGCCAGCAGCCACGGACTAGCGGGCAATGAGCAGTTCTTC. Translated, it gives CASSHGLAGNEQFF.